Reported below is one T cell receptor (beta chain). Its antigen specificity is not known. No per-base quality is available; no much larger clone lies one base away. The data derive from a study of CD8 T cells in Susac syndrome (dated by TCRdb to about 2019). Regarding the study in general: Whether CD8+ T cell activation and differentiation in Susac syndrome was antigen driven was tested using repertoire sequencing. Clonality of the CD8+ T cell repertoire was compared between over 10 healthy donors, some 14 Susac syndrome patients and around 15 multiple sclerosis patients. Beyond this particular receptor, the publication reports: The study acknowledged that relatively few individuals were included in the TCR sequencing and HLA analysis.

High-throughput TCR beta sequencing profiled peripheral blood CD8+ and CD4+ T cells from healthy donors, Susac syndrome patients and multiple sclerosis patients. Multiple sclerosis controls were treatment-naive patients with stable or active relapsing-remitting disease fulfilling revised McDonald criteria. Bulk CD8+ and CD4+ T cells were purified by magnetic negative isolation, whereas CD8+ TEMRA cells were enriched by FACS. Blood was drawn into EDTA tubes, processed within 24 hours, and PBMCs were isolated by density gradient centrifugation. PBMCs destined for TCR sequencing were cryopreserved in liquid nitrogen and later thawed in a 37 °C water bath. The sorted or isolated CD4+, CD8+ and CD8+ TEMRA cells reached a purity of at least 90%. RNA was extracted with the RNeasy kit and about 0.5 to 1 ug was reverse transcribed using random hexamers. The immunoSEQ multiplex PCR assay, which covers 54 Vbeta and 13 Jbeta segments, was used to amplify TCR beta CDR3 regions. Bias from PCR amplification was corrected by using a synthetic template baseline for primer optimization and for computational correction. In the paper's pipeline: Reads were assigned to V, D and J genes according to IMGT and analyzed in immunoSEQ Analyzer, with only productive sequences retained. Clonality was calculated as one minus the Shannon entropy normalized by log2 of the number of productive unique sequences. For each patient and control, public and private clones were evaluated among the 100 most prevalent clones. Clones were defined as Susac-specific if absent from the healthy and MS cohorts, from 900 to 1,200 published viral clones and from other ImmuneACCESS disease sequences. Through fastp at Q25 and MiXCR, TCRdb rebuilt clones from the public reads, retaining in-frame beta chains. Rows matching on CDR3 protein sequence are summarized as one entry with the most common DNA and genes. TCRdb, rather than the study authors, made the V and J calls. The sample table shows 150,000 or so distinct CDR3 sequences, and around 95% are seen once. The top ten hold 0.14% to 0.15% of the sample.

In the germline V gene (reference sequence), CDR1 corresponds to PRHDT and CDR2 to FYEKMQ. The junction shows trimming of 1 base on V and 3 bases on J, plus 7 bases between the germline ends. The CDR3, cysteine through phenylalanine, is 13 amino acids long. The kept DNA is CDR3 alone, 39 bases in frame from the first base. The sample consisted of CD8+ T cells from PBMCs. This receptor was taken from a human donor with multiple sclerosis. This chain is built from TRBV13 and TRBJ2-7; confidence is insufficient to name the D gene. The DNA sequence reads TGTGCCAGCAGCTTAGAGGCAGACTACGAGCAGTACTTC. Its amino acids are CASSLEADYEQYF. The CDR3 plus the reference TRBV13 and TRBJ2-7 genes for the other parts give the full variable domain: AAGVIQSPRHLIKEKRETATLKCYPIPRHDTVYWYQQGPGQDPQFLISFYEKMQSDKGSIPDRFSAQQFSDYHSELNMSSLELGDSALYFCASSLEADYEQYFGPGTRLTVT.